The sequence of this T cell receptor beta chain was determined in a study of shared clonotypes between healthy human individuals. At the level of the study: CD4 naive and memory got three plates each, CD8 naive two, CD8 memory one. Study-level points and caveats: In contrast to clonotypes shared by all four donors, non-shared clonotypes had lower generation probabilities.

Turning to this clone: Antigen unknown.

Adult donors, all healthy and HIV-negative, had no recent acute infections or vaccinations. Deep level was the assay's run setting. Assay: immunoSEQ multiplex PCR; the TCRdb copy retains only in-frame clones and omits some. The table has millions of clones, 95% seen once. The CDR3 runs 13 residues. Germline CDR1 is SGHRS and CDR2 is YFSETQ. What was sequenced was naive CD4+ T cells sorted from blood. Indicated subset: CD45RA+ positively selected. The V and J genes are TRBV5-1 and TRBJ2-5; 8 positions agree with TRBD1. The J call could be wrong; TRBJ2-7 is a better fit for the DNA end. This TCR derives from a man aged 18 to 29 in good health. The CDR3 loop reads CASEDRVTYEQYF. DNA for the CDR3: TGCGCCAGCGAGGACAGGGTAACCTACGAGCAGTACTTC.